This T cell receptor (beta chain) was captured by sequencing in a study of beta chain features in type 1 diabetes. The CDR3 length is 14 residues. CDR1 and CDR2 (germline): MGHRA, YSYEKL. V was shortened by 2 bases and J by 0 bases, with 8 bases between the two germline ends. The sequenced template was cDNA made from the entire isolated RNA. Data came from immunoSEQ multiplex PCR; TCRdb stores just in-frame clones and leaves some out. The sample includes 680,000 or so clones, around 15% of them seen just once. In this sample, this clone turned up a few times. The chain combines TRBV4-1 with TRBJ2-7, with TRBD1 as a possible D gene (5 bases). The TCR comes from a man aged 18 to 35 in good health. The specimen was naive CD4+ T cells from blood. Here the CDR3 reads CASSQSGNSYEQYF. The DNA for the CDR3 is TGCGCCAGCAGCCAATCAGGGAACTCCTACGAGCAGTACTTC.